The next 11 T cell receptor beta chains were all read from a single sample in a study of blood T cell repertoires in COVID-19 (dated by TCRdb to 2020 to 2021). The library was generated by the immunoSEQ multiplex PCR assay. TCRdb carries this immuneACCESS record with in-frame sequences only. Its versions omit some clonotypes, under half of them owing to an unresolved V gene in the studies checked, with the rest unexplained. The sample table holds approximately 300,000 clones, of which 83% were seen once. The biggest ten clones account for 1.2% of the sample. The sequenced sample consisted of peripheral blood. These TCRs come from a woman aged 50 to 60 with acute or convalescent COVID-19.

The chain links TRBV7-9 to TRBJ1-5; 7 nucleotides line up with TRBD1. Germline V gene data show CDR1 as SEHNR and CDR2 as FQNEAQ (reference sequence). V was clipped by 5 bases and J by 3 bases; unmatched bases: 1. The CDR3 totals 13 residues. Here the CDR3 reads CASSRGLNQPQHF. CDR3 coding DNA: TGTGCCAGCAGCAGGGGGCTCAATCAGCCCCAGCATTTT.

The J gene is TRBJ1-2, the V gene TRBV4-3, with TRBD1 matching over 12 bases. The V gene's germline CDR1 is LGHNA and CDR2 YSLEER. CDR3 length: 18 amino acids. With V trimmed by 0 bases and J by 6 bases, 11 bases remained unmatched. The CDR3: CASSQDPGQGAPSHGYTF. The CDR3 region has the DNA TGCGCCAGCAGCCAAGATCCGGGACAGGGGGCCCCGAGCCATGGCTACACCTTC.

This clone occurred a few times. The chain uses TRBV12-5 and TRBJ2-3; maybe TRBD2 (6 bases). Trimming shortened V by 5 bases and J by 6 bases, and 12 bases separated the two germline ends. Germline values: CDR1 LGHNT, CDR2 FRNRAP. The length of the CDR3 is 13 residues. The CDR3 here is CASGLRETDTQYF. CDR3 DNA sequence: TGTGCTAGTGGTCTCCGGGAGACCGATACGCAGTATTTT.

CDR3: CASGLVLRTGGNTIYF. CDR3 in DNA: TGTGCTAGTGGTTTGGTACTACGGACAGGGGGAAACACCATATATTTT. The chain uses TRBV12-5 and TRBJ1-3; TRBD1 matches 8 bases. Germline trimming cut 0 bases from V and 4 bases from J; bases unmatched to any gene: 5. The germline V gene has CDR1 LGHNT and CDR2 FRNRAP. The CDR3 extends over 16 amino acids. Variable domain in full (rest from reference TRBV12-5 and TRBJ1-3): DARVTQTPRHKVTEMGQEVTMRCQPILGHNTVFWYRQTMMQGLELLAYFRNRAPLDDSGMPKDRFSAEMPDATLATLKIQPSEPRDSAVYFCASGLVLRTGGNTIYFGEGSWLTVV.

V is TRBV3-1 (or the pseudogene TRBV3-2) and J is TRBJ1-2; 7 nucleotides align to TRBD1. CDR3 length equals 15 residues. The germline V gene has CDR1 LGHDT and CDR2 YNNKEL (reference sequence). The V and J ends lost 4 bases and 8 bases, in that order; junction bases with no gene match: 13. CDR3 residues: CASSPRDSSAQGYTF. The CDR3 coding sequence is TGTGCCAGCAGCCCGCGGGACAGCTCGGCGCAGGGCTACACCTTC.

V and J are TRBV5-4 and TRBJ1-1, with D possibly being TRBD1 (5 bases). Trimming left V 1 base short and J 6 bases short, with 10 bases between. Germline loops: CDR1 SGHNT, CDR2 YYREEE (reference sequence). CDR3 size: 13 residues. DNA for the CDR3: TGTGCCAGCAGCTTGCTGACAGACCCTGAAGCTTTCTTT. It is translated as CASSLLTDPEAFF. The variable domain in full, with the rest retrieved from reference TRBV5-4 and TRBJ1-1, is ETGVTQSPTHLIKTRGQQVTLRCSSQSGHNTVSWYQQALGQGPQFIFQYYREEENGRGNFPPRFSGLQFPNYSSELNVNALELDDSALYLCASSLLTDPEAFFGQGTRLTVV.

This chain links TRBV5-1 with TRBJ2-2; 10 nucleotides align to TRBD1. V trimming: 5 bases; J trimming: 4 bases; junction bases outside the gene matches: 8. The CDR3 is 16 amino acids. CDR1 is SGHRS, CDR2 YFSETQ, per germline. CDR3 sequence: CASRPTGGGGTGELFF. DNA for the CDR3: TGCGCCAGCAGGCCGACAGGGGGCGGCGGCACCGGGGAGCTGTTTTTT. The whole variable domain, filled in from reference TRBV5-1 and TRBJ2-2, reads KAGVTQTPRYLIKTRGQQVTLSCSPISGHRSVSWYQQTPGQGLQFLFEYFSETQRNKGNFPGRFSGRQFSNSRSEMNVSTLELGDSALYLCASRPTGGGGTGELFFGEGSRLTVL.

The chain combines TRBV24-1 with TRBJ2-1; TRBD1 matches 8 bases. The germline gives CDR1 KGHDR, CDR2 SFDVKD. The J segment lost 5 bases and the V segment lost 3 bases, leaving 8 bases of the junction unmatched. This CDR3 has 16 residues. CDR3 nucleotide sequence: TGTGCCACCAGTGATCCCCGACAGGGGCGCGACAATGAGCAGTTCTTC. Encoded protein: CATSDPRQGRDNEQFF.

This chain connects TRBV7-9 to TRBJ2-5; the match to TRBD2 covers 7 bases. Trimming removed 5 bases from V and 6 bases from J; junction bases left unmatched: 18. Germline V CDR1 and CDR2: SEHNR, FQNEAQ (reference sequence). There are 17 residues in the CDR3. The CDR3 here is CASSLDWGREIEKTQYF. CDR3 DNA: TGTGCCAGCAGCCTAGATTGGGGGAGGGAAATCGAAAAGACCCAGTACTTC.

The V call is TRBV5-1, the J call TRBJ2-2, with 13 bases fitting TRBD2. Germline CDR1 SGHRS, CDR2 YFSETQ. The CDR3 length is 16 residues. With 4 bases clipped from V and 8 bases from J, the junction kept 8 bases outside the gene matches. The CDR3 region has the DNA TGCGCCAGCAGCCTAGGACTAGCGGGAGTTCAGGGGGAGCTGTTTTTT. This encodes CASSLGLAGVQGELFF.

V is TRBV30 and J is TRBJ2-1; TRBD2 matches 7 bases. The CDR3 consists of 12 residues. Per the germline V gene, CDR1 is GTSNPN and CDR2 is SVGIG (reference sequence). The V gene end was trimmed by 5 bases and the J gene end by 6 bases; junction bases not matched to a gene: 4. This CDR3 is CAWGRASNEQFF. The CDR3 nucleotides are TGTGCCTGGGGGAGGGCTAGCAATGAGCAGTTCTTC.